Listed here are 23 T cell receptor beta chains from one sample, sequenced in a study of blood T cells in healthy people across ages. Using a J-beta primer mix together with a sample-barcoded 5' primer, a second PCR was run for roughly 7 to 11 cycles. TCRdb analysed the 5' RACE reads with MiXCR anew, one entry per CDR3 protein. Of over a million distinct CDR3 sequences in the sample, less than 50% were seen once. Specimen: blood. The receptors come from a woman aged 60-70 years in good health.

The chain is built from TRBV7-7 and TRBJ2-1, with 13 bases identical to TRBD2. Per the germline V gene, CDR1 is SSHAT and CDR2 is FNYEAQ (reference sequence). V was pared by 1 base and J by 5 bases, with 5 bases of the junction left unmatched. The length of the CDR3 is 17 residues. The CDR3 coding sequence is TGTGCCAGCAGCTTAGGACTAGCGGGAGGAACAAACAATGAGCAGTTCTTC. Amino acids: CASSLGLAGGTNNEQFF.

This chain connects TRBV27 to TRBJ2-1; D gene ambiguous. Germline lookup yields CDR1 MNHEY and CDR2 SMNVEV (reference sequence). This CDR3 region has 13 residues. The V end was cut by 0 bases, the J end by 7 bases, with 7 bases between. The CDR3 DNA reads TGTGCCAGCAGTTTATCGGATTTTAATGAGCAGTTCTTC. As protein: CASSLSDFNEQFF.

The chain couples TRBV28 to TRBJ2-6; no clear D gene. The CDR3 has 11 residues. Trimming pared 7 bases from V and 6 bases from J, leaving 4 bases between. Germline CDR1 MDHEN, CDR2 SYDVKM. The CDR3: CASTSANVLTF. In nucleotides, the CDR3 is TGTGCCAGCACCTCGGCCAACGTCCTGACTTTC.

This rearrangement joins TRBV27 to TRBJ2-7; D is unclear. The CDR3 contains 13 residues. CDR1 is MNHEY and CDR2 is SMNVEV in the germline V gene (reference sequence). V was cut by 5 bases and J by 0 bases, with 8 bases left in between. CDR3 DNA: TGTGCCAGCAGTCCAGCCAGCTCCTACGAGCAGTACTTC. Amino acids: CASSPASSYEQYF.

This chain connects TRBV12-3 or TRBV12-4 to TRBJ2-1; D remains unclear. V gave up 6 bases and J gave up 8 bases, with 23 bases separating them. CDR3 length equals 16 residues. CDR3 bases: TGTGCCAGCAGCCCCGCCGTCGCGACGCAGATCGATGAGCAGTTCTTC. This codes for CASSPAVATQIDEQFF.

In its sample, this clonotype was seen a few times. The chain carries TRBV10-3 and TRBJ2-1; 8 positions match TRBD1. This CDR3 comprises 14 residues. V gave up 5 bases and J gave up 6 bases; unmatched junction bases: 6. The germline V gene has CDR1 ENHRY and CDR2 SYGVKD. CDR3 sequence reads: CAISLDRVGNEQFF. The CDR3 DNA reads as TGTGCCATCAGTCTGGACAGGGTAGGCAATGAGCAGTTCTTC.

The chain carries TRBV5-1 and TRBJ2-5; unclear D gene. V was cut by 0 bases and J by 11 bases, with 11 bases left in between. Germline-derived CDR1 and CDR2 are SGHRS and YFSETQ. The CDR3 is 12 amino acids. The CDR3 DNA sequence: TGCGCCAGCAGCTTGGAGTTCAATGAGCAGTACTTC. Protein product: CASSLEFNEQYF. Together with reference TRBV5-1 and TRBJ2-5, the CDR3 gives the full variable domain: KAGVTQTPRYLIKTRGQQVTLSCSPISGHRSVSWYQQTPGQGLQFLFEYFSETQRNKGNFPGRFSGRQFSNSRSEMNVSTLELGDSALYLCASSLEFNEQYFGPGTRLLVL.

This chain connects TRBV19 to TRBJ1-1; D may be TRBD1 (6 bases). V was shortened by 7 bases and J by 0 bases, with 15 bases between the two germline ends. The CDR3 runs 15 residues. CDR1 is LNHDA and CDR2 is SQIVND in the germline V gene (reference sequence). The CDR3: CASNRPGAMNTEAFF. The CDR3 nucleotides are TGTGCCAGTAACCGCCCAGGGGCCATGAACACTGAAGCTTTCTTT. The variable domain in full, completed from reference TRBV19 and TRBJ1-1, reads DGGITQSPKYLFRKEGQNVTLSCEQNLNHDAMYWYRQDPGQGLRLIYYSQIVNDFQKGDIAEGYSVSREKKESFPLTVTSAQKNPTAFYLCASNRPGAMNTEAFFGQGTRLTVV.

This clonotype was counted between two and nine times. The CDR3 loop reads CASSLKGQGFSYEQYF. CDR3 nucleotide sequence: TGTGCCAGCAGCTTAAAGGGACAGGGGTTCTCCTACGAGCAGTACTTC. The chain uses TRBV7-6 and TRBJ2-7; 10 bases line up with TRBD1. With V trimmed by 2 bases and J by 0 bases, 4 bases remained unmatched. Germline CDR1 and CDR2: SGHVS and FNYEAQ. The length of the CDR3 is 16 residues.

At least ten counts were recorded for this clonotype. J is TRBJ2-7 and V is TRBV7-2; D ambiguous. Per germline, CDR1 SGHTA and CDR2 FQGNSA. This CDR3 is built from 14 residues. Between the trimmed V and J ends, which lost 5 bases and 4 bases, there was a span of 15 bases. CDR3 residues: CASSHDRAQYEQYF. In DNA form, the CDR3 reads TGTGCCAGCAGCCACGACCGGGCGCAGTACGAGCAGTACTTC.

CDR3: CSAGTAHTQYF. CDR3 DNA sequence: TGCAGCGCCGGAACGGCTCATACGCAGTATTTT. This chain joins TRBV29-1 and TRBJ2-3; D ambiguous. CDR3 length: 11 amino acids. Germline V gene sequence: CDR1 SQVTM, CDR2 ANQGSEA. V dropped 7 bases and J dropped 7 bases, with 12 bases sitting between them.

This sequence joins TRBV24-1 and TRBJ2-3, with no clear D. Germline CDR1 is KGHDR and CDR2 is SFDVKD. V was cut by 0 bases and J by 9 bases, with 9 bases left in between. The CDR3 has 13 amino acids. CDR3 DNA sequence: TGTGCCACCAGTGATTTGGTGGCGGAAACGCAGTATTTT. The encoded protein is CATSDLVAETQYF.

This clonotype turned up a few times. The genes are TRBV20-1 and TRBJ2-3; 14 bases are a match to TRBD2. The V gene's germline CDR1 is DFQATT and CDR2 SNEGSKA (reference sequence). V lost 0 bases, J lost 6 bases, and 2 bases stayed unmatched. The CDR3 sequence is 15 residues long. CDR3: CSAREGLAGVDTQYF. The CDR3, as DNA: TGCAGTGCTAGAGAGGGACTAGCGGGAGTGGATACGCAGTATTTT.

The chain links TRBV12-3 or TRBV12-4 to TRBJ2-1; TRBD1 might be the D (6 bases). Trimming removed 10 bases at V and 9 bases at J, with 19 bases between. The CDR3 sequence is 13 residues long. The CDR3 region is CATTLWGQTEQFF. Here the CDR3 DNA reads TGTGCCACCACTCTGTGGGGGCAGACTGAGCAGTTCTTC.

This clonotype was counted only a few times. This chain links TRBV20-1 with TRBJ1-4; TRBD1 is a possible D gene (5 bases). V was trimmed by 3 bases and J by 5 bases, leaving 16 bases between them. This CDR3 is 15 amino acids long. Germline V lookup: CDR1 DFQATT, CDR2 SNEGSKA (reference sequence). CDR3 sequence (DNA): TGCAGTGCTAGCGATCCGGGACTGCTGAATGAAAAACTGTTTTTT. Translating gives CSASDPGLLNEKLFF.

This clonotype was counted only a few times. The chain combines TRBV2 with TRBJ2-5; TRBD2 agrees at 11 bases. Matching the DNA end better, TRBJ2-7 makes the J call doubtful. The germline CDR1 and CDR2 sequences are SNHLY and FYNNEI. CDR3 size: 14 residues. The CDR3 region has the DNA TGTGCCAGCAGTACTAGCGGGAGACGCCACGAGCAGTACTTC. Its protein product is CASSTSGRRHEQYF.

Remarks on this clonotype: A read error may account for a junction end that differs from germline. J is TRBJ2-7 and V is TRBV10-3; possibly TRBD1 or TRBD2 for D (5 bases each). The J call may be in error: the DNA end matches TRBJ2-5 better. Germline V gives CDR1 ENHRY, CDR2 SYGVKD. The CDR3 is made up of 15 amino acids. CDR3 in DNA: TGTGCCATCAGGGAGTCGGGGCAGGCGGCGGAGACCCAGTACTTC. Encoded protein: CAIRESGQAAETQYF.

The chain has TRBV2 and TRBJ2-7; 8 nucleotides line up with TRBD2. Per the germline V gene, CDR1 is SNHLY and CDR2 is FYNNEI. This CDR3 has 14 amino acids. V shed 6 bases, J shed 2 bases, and the junction held 6 bases outside the gene matches. The CDR3 DNA is TGTGCCAGCAGGGAGGCAGCGGGAGCCTACGAGCAGTACTTC. It encodes CASREAAGAYEQYF.

This chain links TRBV13 with TRBJ1-6, with 9 bases that match TRBD1. In germline, CDR1 is PRHDT, CDR2 FYEKMQ (reference sequence). Trimming at V came to 5 bases and at J to 6 bases, leaving 5 bases not matched to a gene. This CDR3 has 15 amino acids. CDR3 region: CASSQDRGSNSPLHF. The CDR3 DNA follows: TGTGCCAGCAGCCAAGACAGGGGGTCTAATTCACCCCTCCACTTT.

The V call is TRBV27, the J call TRBJ2-1; TRBD2 aligns across 7 bases. Unmatched junction bases numbered 10, after V lost 7 bases and J lost 4 bases. There are 15 residues in the CDR3. CDR1 is MNHEY and CDR2 is SMNVEV in the germline V gene (reference sequence). The CDR3 DNA is TGTGCCAGCAATTCACGGGAGGCCGCTTACAATGAGCAGTTCTTC. Its translation is CASNSREAAYNEQFF.

This clonotype was detected only a few times. This chain links TRBV29-1 with TRBJ1-2; TRBD1 matches 11 bases. With 7 bases clipped from V and 4 bases from J, the junction kept 5 bases outside the gene matches. Per germline, CDR1 SQVTM and CDR2 ANQGSEA. The CDR3 is 13 residues long. DNA of the CDR3: TGCAGCGCCTGGACAGGGGGCATCTATGGCTACACCTTC. Its translation is CSAWTGGIYGYTF.

The CDR3 DNA reads as TGCGCCAGCAGGCTTGAACCCGGGACACATAACAATCAGCCCCAGCATTTT. Protein sequence: CASRLEPGTHNNQPQHF. The genes are TRBV4-1 and TRBJ1-5; possibly TRBD1 for D (6 bases). CDR3 length equals 17 residues. Between the trimmed V and J ends, which lost 6 bases and 3 bases, there was a span of 21 bases. Per germline, CDR1 MGHRA and CDR2 YSYEKL.

This clonotype was picked up many times. The chain uses TRBV29-1 and TRBJ2-7; 9 nucleotides line up with TRBD1. CDR3 length: 16 amino acids. V lost 0 bases to trimming and J lost 6 bases; unmatched junction nucleotides: 12. Germline V gives CDR1 SQVTM, CDR2 ANQGSEA. The CDR3 DNA sequence: TGCAGCGTTGAAGACGACACTCCGGGACAGGGTGGCGAGCAGTACTTC. Its translation is CSVEDDTPGQGGEQYF.